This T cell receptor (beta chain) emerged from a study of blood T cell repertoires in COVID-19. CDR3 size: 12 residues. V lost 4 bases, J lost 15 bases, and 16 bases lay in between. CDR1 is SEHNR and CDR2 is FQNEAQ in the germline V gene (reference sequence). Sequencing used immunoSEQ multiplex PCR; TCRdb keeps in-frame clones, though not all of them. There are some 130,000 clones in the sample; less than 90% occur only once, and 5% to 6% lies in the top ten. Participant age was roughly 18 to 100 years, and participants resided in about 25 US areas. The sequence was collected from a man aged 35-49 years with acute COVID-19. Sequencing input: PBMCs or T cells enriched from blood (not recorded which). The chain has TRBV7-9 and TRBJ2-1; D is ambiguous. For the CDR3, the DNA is TGTGCCAGCAGCTCCGCAGAAATTGGCAGGTTCTTC. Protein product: CASSSAEIGRFF. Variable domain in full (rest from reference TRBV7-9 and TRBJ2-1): DTGVSQNPRHKITKRGQNVTFRCDPISEHNRLYWYRQTLGQGPEFLTYFQNEAQLEKSRLLSDRFSAERPKGSFSTLEIQRTEQGDSAMYLCASSSAEIGRFFGPGTRLTVL.